One sample yielded the 16 T cell receptor beta chains listed below, sequenced in a study of blood T cell repertoires in COVID-19. The protocol was immunoSEQ multiplex PCR, while the TCRdb copy is restricted to in-frame clones and leaves out a portion. Altogether approximately 470,000 clones are present, 75% to 90% being singletons, with the ten largest covering 0.7%. The sample taken for sequencing was PBMCs or T cells enriched from blood (not recorded which). The source is a woman aged 18 to 35 who had recovered from COVID-19.

This clone was counted once. The V call is TRBV15, the J call TRBJ2-5, with 9 positions matching TRBD1. With V trimmed by 3 bases and J by 1 base, 15 bases remained unmatched. CDR3 length equals 19 residues. CDR1 is LNHNV and CDR2 is YYDKDF in the germline V gene (reference sequence). CDR3 in DNA: TGTGCCACCAGCAGTTGGCCGACAGGGGGACAGGAGAGCCAAGAGACCCAGTACTTC. This sequence encodes CATSSWPTGGQESQETQYF.

The V and J genes are TRBV4-1 and TRBJ2-3; perhaps TRBD2 as D (6 bases). The CDR3 is 17 amino acids. Germline CDR1 reads MGHRA; CDR2 reads YSYEKL. Deletions cut 0 bases from V and 4 bases from J, with 17 bases between. This CDR3 reads CASSQDPYTSNSDTQYF. The DNA for the CDR3 is TGCGCCAGCAGCCAAGATCCGTATACTAGCAACTCAGATACGCAGTATTTT.

This sequence joins TRBV5-4 and TRBJ1-6; D is ambiguous. The CDR3 spans 16 residues. Trimming cost V 5 bases and J 7 bases, with 19 bases left between them. Germline CDR1 SGHNT, CDR2 YYREEE (reference sequence). This CDR3 is CASSSFAVSGNSPLHF. The CDR3, as DNA: TGTGCCAGCAGTTCCTTCGCGGTCTCCGGGAATTCACCCCTCCACTTT. The full variable domain, with the rest looked up from reference TRBV5-4 and TRBJ1-6, is ETGVTQSPTHLIKTRGQQVTLRCSSQSGHNTVSWYQQALGQGPQFIFQYYREEENGRGNFPPRFSGLQFPNYSSELNVNALELDDSALYLCASSSFAVSGNSPLHFGNGTRLTVT.

V and J are TRBV5-1 and TRBJ2-3; D possibly corresponds to TRBD2 (6 bases). This CDR3 has 17 residues. V shed 3 bases and J shed 5 bases, with 22 bases lying between them. The germline CDR1 and CDR2 sequences are SGHRS and YFSETQ. The CDR3 nucleotides are TGCGCCAGCAGCTCGAATTTGGGAGGCTTTGGTGGAGATACGCAGTATTTT. Encoded protein: CASSSNLGGFGGDTQYF.

The genes are TRBV7-9 and TRBJ1-1, with TRBD1 matching over 9 bases. This CDR3 region has 16 residues. With V trimmed by 3 bases and J by 5 bases, 10 bases remained unmatched. Looked up from germline, CDR1 is SEHNR and CDR2 is FQNEAQ (reference sequence). CDR3 coding DNA: TGTGCCAGCAGCTTTATATCGGGACAGGGAGGAACTGAAGCTTTCTTT. Amino acids: CASSFISGQGGTEAFF.

The chain links TRBV9 to TRBJ2-7; D perhaps matches TRBD1 (5 bases). Germline lookup yields CDR1 SGDLS and CDR2 YYNGEE. The CDR3 sequence is 14 residues long. V lost 7 bases to trimming and J lost 4 bases, with 18 bases between them. The CDR3 DNA reads as TGTGCCAGCCAGGAAGGGGCGAGTGGGTACGAGCAGTACTTC. Translated, it gives CASQEGASGYEQYF.

This chain connects TRBV6-5 to TRBJ1-4; 11 positions match TRBD1. Germline assignment: CDR1 MNHEY and CDR2 SVGAGI. This CDR3 comprises 15 residues. The V segment lost 4 bases and the J segment 4 bases; nucleotides outside the gene matches: 2. The CDR3 DNA reads as TGTGCCAGCAGTTGGACAGGGGGCGGTAATGAAAAACTGTTTTTT. It is translated as CASSWTGGGNEKLFF.

This clone was counted once. V is TRBV20-1 and J is TRBJ2-5; D unresolved. The CDR3 contains 9 residues. Germline V gives CDR1 DFQATT, CDR2 SNEGSKA (reference sequence). Between the trimmed V and J ends, which lost 7 bases and 5 bases, there was a span of 5 bases. In DNA, the CDR3 is TGCAGTGTCCGGGAGACCCAGTACTTC. Amino acids: CSVRETQYF.

This clone was recorded a few times. The V call is TRBV2, the J call TRBJ1-3, with D possibly TRBD1 on 5 matching bases. Germline-derived CDR1 and CDR2 are SNHLY and FYNNEI. V lost 7 bases, J lost 8 bases, and 18 bases lay in between. The CDR3 covers 14 residues. The CDR3 DNA reads as TGTGCCAGCACCCCCAGCGGGGGGGAAGACACCATATATTTT. Protein product: CASTPSGGEDTIYF.

V gene TRBV7-9 combines with J gene TRBJ2-7; weak D call: TRBD2 (5 bases). Trimming cost V 6 bases and J 1 base, with 13 bases left between them. Germline CDR1 SEHNR, CDR2 FQNEAQ (reference sequence). The CDR3 has 14 residues. CDR3 amino acids: CASSSGPGSYEQYF. CDR3 sequence (DNA): TGTGCCAGCAGTTCGGGTCCGGGGTCCTACGAGCAGTACTTC.

This chain's CDR3 is CASSRTSGLSNTGELFF. As DNA, the CDR3 is TGCGCCAGCTCACGGACTAGCGGCCTTTCGAACACCGGGGAGCTGTTTTTT. This chain uses TRBV5-1 with TRBJ2-2; TRBD2 aligns across 10 bases. Looked up from germline, CDR1 is SGHRS and CDR2 is YFSETQ. J was trimmed by 0 bases and V by 7 bases; bases with no gene match: 9. The CDR3 has 17 residues.

J is TRBJ1-1 and V is TRBV7-2; no reliable D call. Trimming left V 1 base short and J 1 base short, with 7 bases between. Germline CDR1 and CDR2: SGHTA and FQGNSA. CDR3 size: 14 residues. The CDR3 spells CASSLERENTEAFF. Here the CDR3 DNA reads TGTGCCAGCAGCTTAGAACGGGAGAACACTGAAGCTTTCTTT. The full variable domain, in which reference TRBV7-2 and TRBJ1-1 provide the parts outside the CDR3, is GAGVSQSPSNKVTEKGKDVELRCDPISGHTALYWYRQSLGQGLEFLIYFQGNSAPDKSGLPSDRFSAERTGGSVSTLTIQRTQQEDSAVYLCASSLERENTEAFFGQGTRLTVV.

V usage is TRBV5-1 and J usage is TRBJ2-1, with 8 bases identical to TRBD2. The CDR3 totals 16 residues. V shed 2 bases and J 7 bases; nucleotides not matched to a gene: 11. Germline values: CDR1 SGHRS, CDR2 YFSETQ. CDR3 DNA: TGCGCCAGCAGCTTTAACCTCGGGGGGGCCGTGAATGAGCAGTTCTTC. The encoded protein is CASSFNLGGAVNEQFF. Drawing the rest from reference TRBV5-1 and TRBJ2-1, the complete variable domain is KAGVTQTPRYLIKTRGQQVTLSCSPISGHRSVSWYQQTPGQGLQFLFEYFSETQRNKGNFPGRFSGRQFSNSRSEMNVSTLELGDSALYLCASSFNLGGAVNEQFFGPGTRLTVL.

The chain couples TRBV18 to TRBJ2-5; D remains unclear. CDR1 and CDR2 from the germline V gene are KGHSH and LQKENI. Trimming took 1 base from V and 4 from J, leaving 10 bases between them. The CDR3 loop spans 14 amino acids. CDR3 sequence: CASSPQSLGETQYF. The CDR3 region has the DNA TGTGCCAGCTCACCACAGAGTCTAGGAGAGACCCAGTACTTC.

This chain uses TRBV28 with TRBJ1-5, with D possibly TRBD1 on 6 matching bases. Trimming removed 3 bases at V and 6 bases at J, with 9 bases between. CDR3 length equals 13 residues. Germline lookup yields CDR1 MDHEN and CDR2 SYDVKM. Written as DNA, the CDR3 is TGTGCCAGCAGTTTTGGGGGCCGTCAGCCCCAGCATTTT. It translates to CASSFGGRQPQHF.

J is TRBJ1-1 and V is TRBV30; the D is unclear. Trimming left V 5 bases short and J 6 bases short, with 19 bases between. Germline-derived CDR1 and CDR2 are GTSNPN and SVGIG (reference sequence). The CDR3 has 14 amino acids. The CDR3 is CAWGQDSGEPEAFF. DNA for the CDR3: TGTGCCTGGGGTCAAGACTCCGGGGAACCTGAAGCTTTCTTT. The variable domain in full, completed from reference TRBV30 and TRBJ1-1, reads SQTIHQWPATLVQPVGSPLSLECTVEGTSNPNLYWYRQAAGRGLQLLFYSVGIGQISSEVPQNLSASRPQDRQFILSSKKLLLSDSGFYLCAWGQDSGEPEAFFGQGTRLTVV.